The source of this T cell receptor (beta chain) is a study of blood T cell repertoires in COVID-19. Across the whole study: Samples representing acute and convalescent COVID-19 were sourced from the United States, Italy and Spain.

Only in-frame clones appear in the TCRdb table, and some are missing; sequencing was by immunoSEQ multiplex PCR. The repertoire consists of around 700,000 clones, with more than 80% occurring once and the leading ten covering approximately 0.3%. J was trimmed by 2 bases and V by 6 bases; bases with no gene match: 5. CDR1 is MNHEY and CDR2 is SVGAGI in the germline V gene. CDR3 length equals 15 residues. The receptor was isolated from a woman younger than 30 with acute or convalescent COVID-19. J is TRBJ1-5 and V is TRBV6-5; 9 bases are shared with TRBD1. Sequenced input: peripheral blood. In DNA form, the CDR3 reads TGTGCCAGCAGACCGGACAGGGGTGGCAATCAGCCCCAGCATTTT. Encoded protein: CASRPDRGGNQPQHF.